This TCR beta chain was found in a study of blood T cell repertoires in COVID-19. TCRdb's copy holds only in-frame clones and misses some; the assay was immunoSEQ multiplex PCR. The sample yields about 46,000 clones, roughly 80% seen once. Germline V gene data show CDR1 as SGDLS and CDR2 as YYNGEE. Trimming took 0 bases from V and 6 from J, leaving 16 bases between them. The CDR3 spans 16 residues. This TCR came from a man aged 55 to 70 with active COVID-19. The chain couples TRBV9 to TRBJ2-1, with D perhaps TRBD2 (7 bases). Source material: peripheral blood. In DNA form, the CDR3 reads TGTGCCAGCAGCGTAGCAGAGGGGGGGCCCGGCAATGAGCAGTTCTTC. It is translated as CASSVAEGGPGNEQFF.